Described below is a single T cell receptor (beta chain) sequence and its context. What it binds is unknown. Germline V CDR1 and CDR2: SEHNR, FQNEAQ (reference sequence). CDR3 length equals 16 residues. V was trimmed by 1 base and J by 2 bases, leaving 15 bases between them. This record belongs to a study of cytomegalovirus exposure and HLA in healthy donors. Though nominally healthy at sampling, donors likely had unrecorded immune exposures. 13 Jbeta primers and 60 Vbeta primers were used for the PCR. Libraries were prepared by immunoSEQ multiplex PCR; TCRdb keeps only in-frame clonotypes and omits some of them. The table lists some 94,000 clones, roughly 69% of them singletons. The study's findings and limits: The presence/absence work took it that sequencing depth was about the same across donors.

The material sequenced was PBMCs. The TCR originated in a man aged 45-65 years in good health and CMV-seronegative. The chain uses TRBV7-9 and TRBJ2-7; no reliable D call. Here the CDR3 DNA reads TGTGCCAGCAGCTTAGGAGGCGCTAGTCAAACCTACGAGCAGTACTTC. This codes for CASSLGGASQTYEQYF.